The 18 T cell receptor beta chains presented below share a single source sample, sequenced in a study of human versus mouse CDR3 diversity and MHC coevolution. Method: immunoSEQ multiplex PCR; TCRdb's copy keeps in-frame clones and lacks some. The top ten hold 1.3% to 1.5% of the sample, which has some 82,000 clones, about 93% seen once. The material sequenced was naive CD4+ T cells from blood. Sample subset: CD45RO-negative CD62L-positive naive CD4 T cells. All receptors come from a person aged 25 to 75 in good health.

The V gene is TRBV18, the J gene TRBJ1-4; 9 nucleotides match TRBD1. CDR1 and CDR2 (germline): KGHSH, LQKENI. The ends lost 5 bases at V and 6 bases at J; junction bases unmatched: 7. CDR3 length: 15 amino acids. DNA for the CDR3: TGTGCCAGCTCAGGCCGCACAGGGGGCGATGAAAAACTGTTTTTT. This gives the protein CASSGRTGGDEKLFF.

This clone was found a few times. V and J are TRBV10-3 and TRBJ1-1, with D perhaps matching TRBD1 (5 bases). The germline gives CDR1 ENHRY, CDR2 SYGVKD. The CDR3 runs 11 residues. V gave up 5 bases and J gave up 6 bases, with 7 bases separating them. The CDR3, as DNA: TGTGCCATCAGTCAAGGGGCTGAAGCTTTCTTT. Residues: CAISQGAEAFF.

The chain uses TRBV7-2 and TRBJ2-3; TRBD2 aligns across 7 bases. The germline V gene encodes CDR1 SGHTA and CDR2 FQGNSA. The CDR3 has 16 amino acids. V shed 4 bases and J 5 bases; nucleotides not matched to a gene: 12. Here the CDR3 reads CASSSQVREPKDTQYF. In DNA, the CDR3 is TGTGCCAGCAGCTCCCAAGTGCGGGAGCCGAAAGATACGCAGTATTTT. The full variable domain, in which reference TRBV7-2 and TRBJ2-3 provide the parts outside the CDR3, is GAGVSQSPSNKVTEKGKDVELRCDPISGHTALYWYRQSLGQGLEFLIYFQGNSAPDKSGLPSDRFSAERTGGSVSTLTIQRTQQEDSAVYLCASSSQVREPKDTQYFGPGTRLTVL.

The CDR3 loop is CASSLAQSTDTQYF. CDR3 nucleotide sequence: TGCGCCAGCAGCTTGGCTCAGAGCACAGATACGCAGTATTTT. The rearrangement links TRBV5-1 to TRBJ2-3; D gene uncertain. Germline V gives CDR1 SGHRS, CDR2 YFSETQ. The CDR3 is 14 amino acids. The V end was cut by 0 bases, the J end by 0 bases, with 5 bases between.

The chain recombines TRBV7-3 with TRBJ1-1; 10 nucleotides match TRBD1. CDR1 SGHTA and CDR2 FQGTGA come from the germline V gene. V shed 6 bases and J 0 bases; nucleotides not matched to a gene: 7. The CDR3 length is 16 residues. CDR3 nucleotides: TGTGCCAGCAGGCCGACAGGGGGCGTGATGAACACTGAAGCTTTCTTT. It specifies CASRPTGGVMNTEAFF.

J is TRBJ2-1 and V is TRBV7-3; possible D gene TRBD1, 5 bases. Trimming shortened V by 5 bases and J by 10 bases, and 15 bases separated the two germline ends. The CDR3 is 13 amino acids. From germline, CDR1 is SGHTA and CDR2 FQGTGA. CDR3 residues: CASSLGPGREQFF. The CDR3 DNA reads TGTGCCAGCAGCCTAGGCCCAGGGCGCGAGCAGTTCTTC.

This chain links TRBV7-2 with TRBJ2-1; the D gene is possibly TRBD2 (6 bases). V lost 2 bases to trimming and J lost 5 bases, with 13 bases between them. The CDR3 runs 15 residues. Germline V gene lookup returns CDR1 SGHTA and CDR2 FQGNSA. The CDR3 DNA reads TGTGCCAGCAGCTTATGGAGGGTCCGGAACAATGAGCAGTTCTTC. Amino acids: CASSLWRVRNNEQFF.

This clone was picked up one time. The V and J genes are TRBV28 and TRBJ1-1; D gene ambiguous. The CDR3 extends over 14 amino acids. The ends were cut back, 5 bases at V and 1 base at J, with 11 bases in the middle. Germline V lookup: CDR1 MDHEN, CDR2 SYDVKM. This CDR3 reads CASSAPVANTEAFF. CDR3 DNA: TGTGCCAGCAGTGCCCCCGTGGCGAACACTGAAGCTTTCTTT.

The rearrangement links TRBV18 to TRBJ2-7; D possibly corresponds to TRBD2 (6 bases). Germline loops: CDR1 KGHSH, CDR2 LQKENI. CDR3 length: 15 amino acids. The V end lost 3 bases, the J end lost 4 bases, and 16 bases lay between the germline ends. CDR3 residues: CASSPRDELGYEQYF. The CDR3 region has the DNA TGTGCCAGCTCACCGCGGGATGAGTTGGGGTACGAGCAGTACTTC.

The chain has TRBV6-6 and TRBJ2-7, with D maybe TRBD2 (6 bases). Germline CDR1 reads MNHNY; CDR2 reads SVGAGI (reference sequence). CDR3 length equals 14 residues. Trimming took off 5 bases at V and 4 bases at J, with 15 bases between the two ends. CDR3 nucleotides: TGTGCCAGCAGTCCACGGGACTTTCTGTACGAGCAGTACTTC. Translating gives CASSPRDFLYEQYF.

This clone has just one count. The chain employs TRBV12-5 and TRBJ2-1, with a possible D match to TRBD1 (5 bases). Germline V gene data show CDR1 as LGHNT and CDR2 as FRNRAP. Between the trimmed V and J ends, which lost 1 base and 1 base, there was a span of 20 bases. The CDR3 extends over 19 amino acids. CDR3 DNA: TGTGCTAGTGGTTTGGCCGCCCCTGGGGCGGTCTCTTCCTACAATGAGCAGTTCTTC. This encodes CASGLAAPGAVSSYNEQFF. Supplemented by reference TRBV12-5 and TRBJ2-1, the full variable domain reads DARVTQTPRHKVTEMGQEVTMRCQPILGHNTVFWYRQTMMQGLELLAYFRNRAPLDDSGMPKDRFSAEMPDATLATLKIQPSEPRDSAVYFCASGLAAPGAVSSYNEQFFGPGTRLTVL.

The chain combines TRBV7-2 with TRBJ2-1; TRBD1 agrees at 7 bases. Germline values: CDR1 SGHTA, CDR2 FQGNSA. V shed 0 bases and J 15 bases; nucleotides not matched to a gene: 5. This CDR3 has 12 residues. This chain's CDR3 is CASSLARGQRFF. The CDR3, as DNA: TGTGCCAGCAGCTTAGCCAGGGGACAGCGGTTCTTC.

The gene calls are TRBV5-4 and TRBJ2-3; 10 bases align to TRBD1. From germline, CDR1 is SGHNT and CDR2 YYREEE (reference sequence). J gave up 4 bases and V 1 base, and 3 bases lay outside the gene matches. This CDR3 is built from 15 residues. The CDR3 here is CASSLRTGGADTQYF. The DNA for the CDR3 is TGTGCCAGCAGCTTGCGGACAGGGGGTGCAGATACGCAGTATTTT.

The rearrangement uses TRBV4-3 and TRBJ1-5; D is uncertain. Trimming pared 0 bases from V and 4 bases from J, leaving 4 bases between. Germline V lookup: CDR1 LGHNA, CDR2 YSLEER. The CDR3 is 13 amino acids. In DNA, the CDR3 is TGCGCCAGCAGCCAAGACTTAAATCAGCCCCAGCATTTT. Encoded protein: CASSQDLNQPQHF.

This rearrangement joins TRBV5-1 to TRBJ1-5; D possibly corresponds to TRBD1 (6 bases). With 0 bases removed from V and 3 bases from J, the gap between germline ends came to 10 bases. The CDR3 loop spans 15 amino acids. Germline lookup yields CDR1 SGHRS and CDR2 YFSETQ. CDR3 sequence: CASSLEGVVNQPQHF. Here the CDR3 DNA reads TGCGCCAGCAGCTTGGAGGGGGTCGTCAATCAGCCCCAGCATTTT.

This clone was detected only once. J is TRBJ1-1 and V is TRBV9; maybe TRBD1 (6 bases). V was trimmed by 0 bases and J by 1 base, leaving 13 bases between them. Germline assignment: CDR1 SGDLS and CDR2 YYNGEE. The CDR3 is made up of 16 amino acids. The CDR3 nucleotides are TGTGCCAGCAGCGTAGAAGCAGGGGCTGGGAACACTGAAGCTTTCTTT. It specifies CASSVEAGAGNTEAFF.

This rearrangement joins TRBV9 to TRBJ2-5, with TRBD2 matching over 10 bases. The tail of the sequence fits TRBJ2-7 better, so the J call may be wrong. Germline V lookup: CDR1 SGDLS, CDR2 YYNGEE. This CDR3 region has 15 residues. For the CDR3, the DNA is TGTGCCAGCAGCGTAGGGACTAGCGGCTCCTACGAGCAGTACTTC. Protein sequence: CASSVGTSGSYEQYF.

The V and J genes are TRBV7-9 and TRBJ1-1; possibly TRBD1 for D (6 bases). Germline V lookup: CDR1 SEHNR, CDR2 FQNEAQ (reference sequence). Trimming took 2 bases from V and 1 from J, leaving 11 bases between them. This CDR3 region has 15 residues. The chain's CDR3 is CASSLSGGGNTEAFF. CDR3 bases: TGTGCCAGCAGCTTAAGTGGGGGCGGGAACACTGAAGCTTTCTTT.